This passage covers 10 T cell receptor beta chains from one sample sequenced in a study of blood T cell repertoires in COVID-19. Using immunoSEQ multiplex PCR, the repertoire was profiled, and TCRdb retains in-frame clones only, with some absent. The table has 250,000 to 300,000 clones, about nine tenths seen once. Material: peripheral blood. These receptors all come from a woman under 40 with COVID-19, enrolled during active disease.

J is TRBJ2-7 and V is TRBV10-3, with a tentative D call TRBD2 (6 bases). Germline V lookup: CDR1 ENHRY, CDR2 SYGVKD. The V end was cut by 7 bases, the J end by 1 base, with 14 bases between. This CDR3 spans 14 amino acids. CDR3 sequence: CAIKGTGVSYEQYF. For the CDR3, the DNA is TGTGCCATCAAGGGAACGGGAGTATCCTACGAGCAGTACTTC.

The rearrangement links TRBV24-1 to TRBJ2-1; 15 bases align to TRBD2. Per the germline V gene, CDR1 is KGHDR and CDR2 is SFDVKD. The V gene end was trimmed by 5 bases and the J gene end by 12 bases; junction bases not matched to a gene: 7. The CDR3 is made up of 15 amino acids. The CDR3 sequence: CATSVWTSGRAWQFF. CDR3 coding DNA: TGTGCCACCAGTGTCTGGACTAGCGGGAGGGCTTGGCAGTTCTTC.

A word on this clone: Different DNA sequences within this sample yield the same CDR3. The CDR3 nucleotides read TGTGCCAGCAGTTTACAGGGGTATGGCTACACCTTC. Its protein is CASSLQGYGYTF. The gene calls are TRBV28 and TRBJ1-2; D is perhaps TRBD1 (6 bases). CDR1 is MDHEN and CDR2 is SYDVKM in the germline V gene. The CDR3 has 12 residues. Trimming took off 2 bases at V and 5 bases at J, with 6 bases between the two ends.

This chain connects TRBV9 to TRBJ1-4, with D possibly matching TRBD1 (5 bases). V gave up 4 bases and J gave up 7 bases, with 14 bases separating them. The CDR3 is 14 amino acids. Germline-derived CDR1 and CDR2 are SGDLS and YYNGEE. CDR3 sequence reads: CASSTAGSGEKLFF. DNA for the CDR3: TGTGCCAGCAGCACAGCAGGGTCGGGTGAAAAACTGTTTTTT.

V and J are TRBV15 and TRBJ2-3; unclear D gene. Germline V gene lookup returns CDR1 LNHNV and CDR2 YYDKDF (reference sequence). V shed 1 base and J shed 2 bases, with 10 bases lying between them. This CDR3 is 15 amino acids long. CDR3 DNA sequence: TGTGCCACCAGCAGAGTTTATGAGGCCACAGATACGCAGTATTTT. Encoded protein: CATSRVYEATDTQYF.

The chain has TRBV10-3 and TRBJ1-2; TRBD1 aligns across 11 bases. V shed 6 bases, J shed 3 bases, and the junction held 12 bases outside the gene matches. This CDR3 region has 17 residues. CDR1 and CDR2 (germline): ENHRY, SYGVKD. The CDR3 is CAIRTGTGGREDYGYTF. The CDR3 coding sequence is TGTGCCATCAGGACCGGGACAGGGGGGCGTGAGGACTATGGCTACACCTTC.

This clone occurred a few times. The chain joins TRBV2 to TRBJ2-5; possibly TRBD2 for D (5 bases). V was shortened by 5 bases and J by 2 bases, with 9 bases between the two germline ends. The V gene's germline CDR1 is SNHLY and CDR2 FYNNEI. This CDR3 is 13 amino acids long. This chain's CDR3 is CASSKRTQETQYF. DNA of the CDR3: TGTGCCAGCAGTAAACGGACTCAAGAGACCCAGTACTTC.

The chain joins TRBV21-1 to TRBJ1-5; the table's D call of TRBD1 was not tested on the DNA. TRBV21-1 is reported as a pseudogene. The CDR3 loop spans 16 amino acids. The CDR3 loop is CASSRDRNDSNQPQHF. CDR3 nucleotides: TGTGCCAGCAGCCGGGACAGGAATGATAGCAATCAGCCCCAGCATTTT.

The J gene is TRBJ2-2, the V gene TRBV6-5; perhaps TRBD1 as D (6 bases). The CDR3 is made up of 15 amino acids. V dropped 5 bases and J dropped 5 bases, with 15 bases sitting between them. Per germline, CDR1 MNHEY and CDR2 SVGAGI. The DNA of the CDR3 is TGTGCCAGCAGTCAGACGACAGGTTTGACCGGGGAGCTGTTTTTT. Translating gives CASSQTTGLTGELFF.

The rearrangement links TRBV6-6 to TRBJ2-7, with D perhaps matching TRBD1 (5 bases). The CDR3 spans 14 residues. Germline CDR1 is MNHNY and CDR2 is SVGAGI (reference sequence). V lost 0 bases, J lost 5 bases, and 11 bases lay in between. CDR3 DNA sequence: TGTGCCAGCAGTTACTCGCGGCAGGGTAACGAGCAGTACTTC. It specifies CASSYSRQGNEQYF.